This T cell receptor (beta chain) was obtained from a study of technical replicates of blood from a few donors. The CDR3 extends over 14 amino acids. The germline gives CDR1 ENHRY, CDR2 SYGVKD. Trimming took off 6 bases at V and 0 bases at J, with 12 bases between the two ends. Here immunoSEQ multiplex PCR was the method, and the copy in TCRdb shows in-frame clones only, minus some. This table has 75,000 to 100,000 clones, nearly 97% appearing once. The sequenced material came from T cells isolated from PBMCs. The rearrangement joins TRBV10-3 to TRBJ2-7, with D possibly being TRBD1 (5 bases). The receptor was derived from a human donor in good health. CDR3 DNA: TGTGCCATCAGCGGCAGTGACAGCTCCTACGAGCAGTACTTC. It yields the protein CAISGSDSSYEQYF.